Below, 3 T cell receptor beta chains from the same sample are listed, as sequenced in a study of post-analysis software for immune sequencing data. Notes on the study in general: The study found TRBV5-6, TRBV5-1 and TRBV20-1 among about five TRBV segments more frequent in patients than controls.

Antigen specificity for these receptors is unknown. Prepared libraries of TCR beta cDNA carried unique molecular identifiers. TCRdb processed the PCR reads anew with MiXCR; each CDR3 protein has one entry. The sample shows hundreds of thousands of distinct CDR3 sequences, around 27% of them seen only once. Sequences were obtained from blood. These receptor sequences come from a girl aged 10 to 17 with multiple sclerosis.

This clonotype was seen many times. CDR3 residues: CSVRATERDYTF. The CDR3 nucleotides are TGCAGCGTTAGGGCGACGGAGAGAGACTACACCTTC. The chain combines TRBV29-1 with TRBJ1-2, with D uncertain. The CDR3 extends over 12 amino acids. Germline CDR1 reads SQVTM; CDR2 reads ANQGSEA. V was trimmed by 5 bases and J by 10 bases, leaving 17 bases between them.

The chain combines TRBV2 with TRBJ2-4; D gene uncertain. Deletions cut 2 bases from V and 8 bases from J, with 4 bases between. The CDR3 covers 11 residues. The V gene's germline CDR1 is SNHLY and CDR2 FYNNEI. CDR3 sequence reads: CASSEWDIQYF. CDR3 DNA: TGTGCCAGCAGTGAATGGGACATTCAGTACTTC.

This clonotype was seen more than once but under ten times. The J gene is TRBJ1-2, the V gene TRBV4-1; D is ambiguous. Germline CDR1 and CDR2: MGHRA and YSYEKL. The CDR3 runs to 13 residues. Trimming left V 3 bases short and J 5 bases short, with 10 bases between. The CDR3 nucleotides read TGCGCCAGCAGCCAGCAACTGGGGTATGGCTACACCTTC. Translating it yields CASSQQLGYGYTF.